The table lists the clone carrying this TCR beta chain with a few counts. Antigen specificity is unknown. Treatment meaning: roughly 10-day PBMC culture with coronavirus spike peptide pools or control peptides (ViraFEST assay). By negative selection, CD4+ T cells were isolated once culture had run for less than 13 days. V shed 3 bases and J shed 5 bases, with 17 bases lying between them. In germline, CDR1 is MDHEN, CDR2 SYDVKM. The CDR3 loop spans 15 amino acids. These data are taken from a study of vaccination and CD4 T cells after COVID-19. Cultured CD4+ T cells had their DNA profiled by the Oncomine TCR Beta short-read assay. A single record per CDR3 protein comes from TCRdb applying MiXCR to the PCR reads. The repertoire holds about 12,000 distinct CDR3 sequences, about half seen once, with about 16% in the top ten.

This sequence originates from a human donor who had recovered from COVID-19. The chain joins TRBV28 to TRBJ2-7, with D tentatively TRBD1 (6 bases). Input material: CD4+ T cells from blood, cultured in vitro. CDR3 sequence reads: CASSFLRTVVDEQYF. The CDR3 DNA is TGTGCCAGCAGTTTCCTCCGGACAGTCGTGGACGAGCAGTACTTC.